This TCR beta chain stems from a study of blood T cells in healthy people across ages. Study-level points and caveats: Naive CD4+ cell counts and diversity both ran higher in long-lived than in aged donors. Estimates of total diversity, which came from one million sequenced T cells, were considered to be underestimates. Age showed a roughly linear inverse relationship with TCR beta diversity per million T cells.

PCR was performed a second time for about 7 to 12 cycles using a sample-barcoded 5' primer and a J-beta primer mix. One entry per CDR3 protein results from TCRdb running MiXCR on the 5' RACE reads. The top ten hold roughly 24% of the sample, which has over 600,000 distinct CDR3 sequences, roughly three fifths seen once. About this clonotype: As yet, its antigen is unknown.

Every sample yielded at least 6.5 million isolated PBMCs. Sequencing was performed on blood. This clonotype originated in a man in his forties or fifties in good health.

DNA of the CDR3: TGCAGCGTTGCGGGCAGGGAACCCTACGAGCAGTACTTC. It is translated as CSVAGREPYEQYF. The genes are TRBV29-1 and TRBJ2-7; TRBD1 is a possible D gene (5 bases). Per the germline V gene, CDR1 is SQVTM and CDR2 is ANQGSEA. This CDR3 comprises 13 residues. Trimming pared 4 bases from V and 2 bases from J, leaving 12 bases between.